This T cell receptor (beta chain) stems from a study of shared clonotypes between healthy human individuals. Looking at the study overall: Per donor, three plates held CD4 naive cells, three held CD4 memory, two held CD8 naive and one held CD8 memory.

Terminally differentiated effector memory CD45RA+ cells were excluded from the naive CD8 cells, which were CD45RO-negative and positively selected for CCR7. Within Nashville, Tennessee resided all donors, each a Caucasian adult. Note on this clone: Its antigen is unidentified.

The germline CDR1 and CDR2 sequences are SGHVS and FQNEAQ. V was clipped by 1 base and J by 6 bases; unmatched bases: 5. CDR3 length: 14 amino acids. Whole-study findings and limits: Investigators expected sequencing depth to affect clonotype sharing among donors.

Researchers divided each subset's genomic DNA evenly across several immunoSEQ plates. Assay used: immunoSEQ multiplex PCR; TCRdb lists only in-frame clones, some missing. The sample consists of under 850,000 clones, over 90% of them appearing once. This TCR was sampled from a young man in good health. J is TRBJ2-7 and V is TRBV7-8, with 8 bases lining up with TRBD1. The sequenced sample was naive CD8+ T cells sorted from blood. The CDR3 sequence: CASSLEWTGREQYF. The CDR3 region has the DNA TGTGCCAGCAGCTTAGAATGGACAGGGCGCGAGCAGTACTTC.